Presented here are 18 T cell receptor beta chains from one specimen sequenced in a study of blood T cell repertoires in COVID-19. TCRdb keeps only in-frame clones here, not all; method: immunoSEQ multiplex PCR. The sample lists 90,000 to 150,000 clones; roughly 83% were seen once. Sequences were obtained from peripheral blood. These receptors were obtained from a woman at least 80 years old with acute or convalescent COVID-19.

The chain carries TRBV19 and TRBJ1-2; 8 bases agree with TRBD1. The CDR3 loop spans 15 amino acids. Trimming cost V 5 bases and J 6 bases; bases outside gene matches: 11. Per germline, CDR1 LNHDA and CDR2 SQIVND (reference sequence). The CDR3 here is CASSPRTGRLDGYTF. DNA of the CDR3: TGTGCCAGTAGTCCCCGGACAGGGAGGTTAGATGGCTACACCTTC.

V is TRBV12-3 or TRBV12-4 and J is TRBJ2-5, with TRBD2 matching over 10 bases. CDR3 length equals 13 residues. The J segment lost 4 bases and the V segment lost 7 bases, leaving 3 bases of the junction unmatched. The CDR3 DNA reads TGTGCCAGCAATCTAGCGGGAGCAGAGACCCAGTACTTC. This codes for CASNLAGAETQYF.

This chain links TRBV16 with TRBJ2-2; D gene uncertain. The CDR3 is 16 amino acids. The V end was cut by 0 bases, the J end by 1 base, with 9 bases between. Germline lookup yields CDR1 KGHSY and CDR2 FQNENV. CDR3 nucleotide sequence: TGTGCCAGCAGCCAATCGGCAACACAGAACACCGGGGAGCTGTTTTTT. Amino acid sequence: CASSQSATQNTGELFF. Combining the CDR3 with reference TRBV16 and TRBJ2-2 gives the whole variable domain GEEVAQTPKHLVRGEGQKAKLYCAPIKGHSYVFWYQQVLKNEFKFLISFQNENVFDETGMPKERFSAKCLPNSPCSLEIQATKLEDSAVYFCASSQSATQNTGELFFGEGSRLTVL.

In DNA, the CDR3 is TGTGCCAGCAGTTACATCGGGACAGGGCCGTACTTC. Its protein product is CASSYIGTGPYF. This chain links TRBV6-2 or TRBV6-3 with TRBJ2-7, with TRBD1 identical over 9 bases. Per germline, CDR1 MNHEY and CDR2 SVGEGT. The V segment lost 2 bases and the J segment 12 bases; nucleotides outside the gene matches: 5. The CDR3 length is 12 residues.

This clone is a singleton in its sample. CDR3 sequence (DNA): TGCAGCGTTCAGGGCATTGGGGAAAAACTGTTTTTT. Translating it yields CSVQGIGEKLFF. The rearrangement joins TRBV29-1 to TRBJ1-4; D possibly corresponds to TRBD1 (5 bases). CDR1 is SQVTM and CDR2 is ANQGSEA in the germline V gene. Trimming left V 5 bases short and J 8 bases short, with 12 bases between. The CDR3 length is 12 residues.

The J gene is TRBJ1-6, the V gene TRBV6-5, with a tentative D call TRBD1 (6 bases). CDR1 is MNHEY, CDR2 SVGAGI, per germline. CDR3 length: 15 amino acids. V shed 2 bases and J shed 9 bases, with 14 bases lying between them. The CDR3 spells CASSYAQGVGSPLHF. CDR3 nucleotide sequence: TGTGCCAGCAGTTACGCACAGGGAGTTGGTTCACCCCTCCACTTT.

This clone was seen just once. The rearrangement joins TRBV4-2 to TRBJ2-5; 7 nucleotides match TRBD2. The junction had 3 bases not matched to a gene; V was cut back by 1 base and J by 1 base. CDR3 length: 15 amino acids. The germline CDR1 and CDR2 sequences are LGHNA and YNFKEQ. The CDR3 loop is CASSQGRGVQETQYF. CDR3 bases: TGTGCCAGCAGCCAAGGTCGGGGGGTCCAAGAGACCCAGTACTTC.

This chain joins TRBV4-2 and TRBJ2-7, with 7 positions matching TRBD2. V lost 5 bases, J lost 2 bases, and 3 bases stayed unmatched. From germline, CDR1 is LGHNA and CDR2 YNFKEQ. CDR3 size: 13 residues. CDR3 in amino acids: CASSGTIAYEQYF. CDR3 DNA sequence: TGTGCCAGCAGCGGGACTATTGCCTACGAGCAGTACTTC.

This clone appeared a single time. V gene TRBV30 combines with J gene TRBJ2-3; D is possibly TRBD1 (6 bases). CDR1 and CDR2 from the germline V gene are GTSNPN and SVGIG (reference sequence). CDR3 length: 14 residues. Deletions cut 7 bases from V and 6 bases from J, with 20 bases between. The CDR3 sequence: CALLGGGQRDTQYF. The CDR3 DNA reads TGTGCCTTACTAGGTGGGGGACAAAGGGATACGCAGTATTTT.

This rearrangement joins TRBV29-1 to TRBJ2-3, with D possibly TRBD1 on 6 matching bases. Looked up from germline, CDR1 is SQVTM and CDR2 is ANQGSEA. The CDR3 length is 13 residues. Trimming removed 3 bases from V and 2 bases from J, with 9 bases in between. CDR3: CSVEDSYTDTQYF. In DNA, the CDR3 is TGCAGCGTTGAGGACAGTTACACAGATACGCAGTATTTT.

The J gene is TRBJ1-1, the V gene TRBV30; D is possibly TRBD1 (6 bases). The CDR3 consists of 14 residues. Germline V gene sequence: CDR1 GTSNPN, CDR2 SVGIG (reference sequence). Trimming removed 5 bases from V and 1 base from J, with 14 bases in between. CDR3 bases: TGTGCCTGGTCCCTAGGGGGGGAGAACACTGAAGCTTTCTTT. Translating it yields CAWSLGGENTEAFF.

The chain recombines TRBV28 with TRBJ1-3, with D perhaps TRBD1 (6 bases). With 4 bases removed from V and 0 bases from J, the gap between germline ends came to 13 bases. CDR3 length: 16 residues. Germline V lookup: CDR1 MDHEN, CDR2 SYDVKM. CDR3 sequence: CASSSLGQFSGNTIYF. CDR3 DNA sequence: TGTGCCAGCAGTTCCCTCGGACAGTTCTCTGGAAACACCATATATTTT.

A single count supports this clone. The chain links TRBV7-8 to TRBJ1-6, with TRBD1 matching 9 bases. Germline CDR1 reads SGHVS; CDR2 reads FQNEAQ. The CDR3 is 17 amino acids. V shed 6 bases, J shed 0 bases, and the junction held 6 bases outside the gene matches. CDR3 sequence reads: CASSFQDRGSYNSPLHF. The CDR3 coding sequence is TGTGCCAGCAGTTTCCAGGACAGGGGCTCCTATAATTCACCCCTCCACTTT.

This chain uses TRBV5-1 with TRBJ1-1, with a possible D match to TRBD1 (6 bases). Germline CDR1 is SGHRS and CDR2 is YFSETQ. With 0 bases removed from V and 6 bases from J, the gap between germline ends came to 12 bases. This CDR3 is built from 14 residues. The CDR3 spells CASSLEQGVSEAFF. In DNA form, the CDR3 reads TGCGCCAGCAGCTTGGAACAGGGTGTATCTGAAGCTTTCTTT.

The rearrangement joins TRBV5-4 to TRBJ2-1; possibly TRBD2 for D (6 bases). CDR1 and CDR2 (germline): SGHNT, YYREEE (reference sequence). V lost 3 bases and J lost 10, with 11 bases in between. There are 12 residues in the CDR3. The CDR3 loop is CASSSSREEQFF. Here the CDR3 DNA reads TGTGCCAGCAGCTCATCCCGGGAGGAGCAGTTCTTC.

DNA of the CDR3: TGTGCCAGCAGCCCTGGAGTGTCTAACTATGGCTACACCTTC. As protein: CASSPGVSNYGYTF. The chain has TRBV5-4 and TRBJ1-2; D uncertain. The V gene lost 4 bases and the J gene lost 0 bases, with 10 bases spanning the gap. The CDR3 is made up of 14 amino acids. Germline lookup yields CDR1 SGHNT and CDR2 YYREEE (reference sequence).

In this sample, this clone turned up once. This chain joins TRBV5-3 and TRBJ1-2; D gene ambiguous. TRBV5-3 is known as an ORF, though its function is uncertain. Trimming left V 3 bases short and J 0 bases short, with 6 bases between. CDR3 length: 13 amino acids. CDR3 in amino acids: CARSSLSNYGYTF. The CDR3 nucleotides are TGTGCCAGAAGCTCCCTATCTAACTATGGCTACACCTTC.

V gene TRBV19 combines with J gene TRBJ2-6; 12 bases fit TRBD1. The CDR3 totals 19 residues. Per the germline V gene, CDR1 is LNHDA and CDR2 is SQIVND (reference sequence). V was pared by 6 bases and J by 1 base, with 10 bases of the junction left unmatched. DNA of the CDR3: TGTGCCAGTAGCTCGGGACAGGGGGCGCTGGTGTCTGGGGCCAACGTCCTGACTTTC. This codes for CASSSGQGALVSGANVLTF.